A single sample gave rise to the 5 T cell receptor beta chains below, sequenced in a study of shared clonotypes between healthy human individuals (dated by TCRdb to 2018 to 2021). Library construction relied on the immunoSEQ multiplex PCR assay. TCRdb re-hosts the immuneACCESS table, in-frame sequences only. Its copies lack some clones; in the studies checked, an unresolved V gene accounts for under half of them, and the cause for the rest is not known. The sample data list around 2,000,000 clones, and just under 95% of these were observed just once. Of the sample, around 1.1% is held by the ten largest clones. CD8 naive samples consisted of CD45RO-negative cells that were positively selected for CCR7, yielding a CD45RA+CCR7+ population without TemRA cells. The material sequenced was naive CD8+ T cells sorted from blood. According to the study, the label for this sample's cell subset or site signals: CD45RA+CCR7+. Source of these receptors: a man younger than 35 in good health.

This sequence joins TRBV14 and TRBJ2-7; D unresolved. Germline values: CDR1 SGHDN, CDR2 FVKESK. The V and J ends lost 1 base and 3 bases respectively, with 10 bases between them. The CDR3 totals 14 residues. CDR3 loop: CASSQAGPLYEQYF. As DNA, the CDR3 is TGTGCCAGCAGCCAAGCTGGTCCCCTCTACGAGCAGTACTTC.

The genes are TRBV5-1 and TRBJ1-6; D is ambiguous. There are 17 residues in the CDR3. Looked up from germline, CDR1 is SGHRS and CDR2 is YFSETQ. Trimming left V 0 bases short and J 0 bases short, with 10 bases between. Here the CDR3 DNA reads TGCGCCAGCAGCTTGGACACCTCGAGCTCCTATAATTCACCCCTCCACTTT. Its protein is CASSLDTSSSYNSPLHF.

The chain employs TRBV11-3 and TRBJ2-2, with TRBD1 matching over 10 bases. The CDR3 sequence is 18 residues long. The V gene's germline CDR1 is SGHNT and CDR2 YENEEA. The ends lost 1 base at V and 6 bases at J; junction bases unmatched: 11. The CDR3 loop reads CASSLGPTGTGVAGELFF. The CDR3 coding sequence is TGTGCCAGCAGCTTAGGCCCAACCGGGACAGGGGTAGCCGGGGAGCTGTTTTTT.

The CDR3 reads CASQKGLNTEAFF. Here the CDR3 DNA reads TGTGCCAGCCAGAAGGGCTTGAACACTGAAGCTTTCTTT. The rearrangement joins TRBV6-1 to TRBJ1-1, with no clear D. The CDR3 runs 13 residues. From germline, CDR1 is MNHNS and CDR2 SASEGT. Deletions cut 8 bases from V and 0 bases from J, with 10 bases between.

The chain links TRBV28 to TRBJ2-5; 9 bases fit TRBD1. The better agreement between TRBJ2-7 and the DNA end casts doubt on the J call. Per germline, CDR1 MDHEN and CDR2 SYDVKM. CDR3 length: 13 amino acids. CDR3: CASSPGTGHEQYF. The DNA for the CDR3 is TGTGCCAGCAGTCCCGGGACAGGGCACGAGCAGTACTTC.